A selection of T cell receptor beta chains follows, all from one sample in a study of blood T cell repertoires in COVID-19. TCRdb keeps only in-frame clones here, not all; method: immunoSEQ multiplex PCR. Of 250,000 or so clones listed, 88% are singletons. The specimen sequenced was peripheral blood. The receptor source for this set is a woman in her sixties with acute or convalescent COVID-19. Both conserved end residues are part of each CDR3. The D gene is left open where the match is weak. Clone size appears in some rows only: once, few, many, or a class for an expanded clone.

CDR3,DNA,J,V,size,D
CASSLDAKGIGYTF,TGTGCCAGCAGCTTAGATGCCAAGGGGATCGGCTACACCTTC,TRBJ1-2,TRBV7-2,-,-
CSARQGASGTDTQYF,TGCAGCGCCCGACAGGGGGCCTCTGGCACAGATACGCAGTATTTT,TRBJ2-3,TRBV29-1,-,TRBD1
CASSTGMTGTQYF,TGTGCCAGCAGCACAGGGATGACGGGGACCCAGTACTTC,TRBJ2-5,TRBV5-4,-,-
CASSPGYGTEAFF,TGTGCCAGCAGTCCAGGGTACGGCACCGAAGCTTTCTTT,TRBJ1-1,TRBV27,-,-
CASSLTGRGHGNQPQHF,TGTGCCAGCAGCTTAACGGGCAGGGGGCACGGCAATCAGCCCCAGCATTTT,TRBJ1-5,TRBV7-6,-,TRBD1
CASSVGGGGGNQPQHF,TGTGCCAGCAGCGTAGGCGGAGGGGGGGGCAATCAGCCCCAGCATTTT,TRBJ1-5,TRBV9,-,-
CASSPVGGPSSGANVLTF,TGTGCCAGCAGCCCCGTCGGGGGTCCGAGCTCTGGGGCCAACGTCCTGACTTTC,TRBJ2-6,TRBV7-9,-,-
CASSPPGDYEQYF,TGCGCCAGCAGCCCGCCAGGGGACTACGAGCAGTACTTC,TRBJ2-7,TRBV4-1,-,-
CATSEARTGWGTDTQYF,TGTGCCACCAGTGAGGCCAGGACAGGTTGGGGCACAGATACGCAGTATTTT,TRBJ2-3,TRBV24-1,-,TRBD1
CASSQGDRVKNIQYF,TGTGCCAGCAGCCAAGGGGACAGGGTAAAAAACATTCAGTACTTC,TRBJ2-4,TRBV3-1/TRBV3-2,-,TRBD1
CATSRDYTGDGYTF,TGTGCCACCAGCAGAGATTATACAGGTGATGGCTACACCTTC,TRBJ1-2,TRBV15,once,-
CASGEGSSYNEQFF,TGTGCCAGTGGGGAGGGATCCTCCTACAATGAGCAGTTCTTC,TRBJ2-1,TRBV19,-,TRBD2
CASSLTSGQGSYEQYF,TGTGCCAGCAGCTTAACATCAGGACAGGGCTCCTACGAGCAGTACTTC,TRBJ2-7,TRBV7-3,-,TRBD1
CASRGRTDTQYF,TGTGCCAGTAGGGGGAGAACAGATACGCAGTATTTT,TRBJ2-3,TRBV19,few,-
CASSRLHEQFF,TGTGCCAGCAGCCGGCTCCATGAGCAGTTCTTC,TRBJ2-1,TRBV3-1/TRBV3-2,-,-
CASSSGTDGYTF,TGTGCCAGCAGCTCAGGGACAGATGGCTACACCTTC,TRBJ1-2,TRBV7-8,once,TRBD1
CASSSYRDILSNQPQHF,TGTGCCAGCAGTTCCTACCGGGACATCCTTAGCAATCAGCCCCAGCATTTT,TRBJ1-5,TRBV28,-,-
CASSEAALYGYTF,TGTGCCAGCAGTGAAGCAGCCCTCTATGGCTACACCTTC,TRBJ1-2,TRBV6-1,-,-
CASSSGLVGGMYNEQFF,TGTGCCAGCAGCTCCGGTCTAGTGGGGGGTATGTACAATGAGCAGTTCTTC,TRBJ2-1,TRBV7-3,once,-
CASSSGTGGSMGYTF,TGTGCCAGTAGTTCCGGGACAGGGGGCTCGATGGGCTACACCTTC,TRBJ1-2,TRBV19,-,TRBD1
CASMSGDTGELFF,TGTGCCAGTATGAGCGGGGACACCGGGGAGCTGTTTTTT,TRBJ2-2,TRBV19,-,TRBD2